The text below deals with one T cell receptor (beta chain). No antigen is known for it. Constant-segment primers served in 5'RACE that generated TCR alpha and TCR beta cDNA libraries bearing sample barcodes and UMIs. In TCRdb, the 5' RACE reads were re-called with MiXCR into one record per CDR3 protein. The repertoire includes approximately 340,000 distinct CDR3 sequences, approximately 13% of them detected once, and about 22% sits in the top ten. This record belongs to a study of T-cell memory formation after mild COVID-19. Study as a whole: Clustering of TCRs was largely donor specific. Points from the study as a whole: CD4+ contracting clones were mainly CM and EM; CD8+ ones, EMRA. Clones contracting across day 15 to 85 had a balanced CD4/CD8 profile; later expanding clones leaned CD4+.

V shed 2 bases, J shed 4 bases, and the junction held 9 bases outside the gene matches. The length of the CDR3 is 16 residues. Looked up from germline, CDR1 is MNHEY and CDR2 is SVGAGI. Sequencing was performed on PBMCs or a T cell subset sorted from them (not recorded which). The sequence came from a man between 18 and 29 years old who had mild COVID-19 (a few samples of this study predate the infection). Cell type and time point are not known. The gene calls are TRBV6-5 and TRBJ1-2; 8 bases line up with TRBD1. CDR3 amino acids: CASSYAGGAPGYGYTF. CDR3 nucleotides: TGTGCCAGCAGTTACGCAGGGGGCGCCCCGGGCTATGGCTACACCTTC.